What follows is one T cell receptor (beta chain) and its context. Method: immunoSEQ multiplex PCR; TCRdb's copy keeps in-frame clones and lacks some. The profile shows about 310,000 clones, around 90% of them singletons. The data were obtained in a study of blood T cell repertoires in COVID-19. V trimming: 3 bases; J trimming: 2 bases; junction bases outside the gene matches: 9. The CDR3 contains 17 residues. The germline gives CDR1 WNHNN, CDR2 SYGVQD (reference sequence). The TCR was taken from a middle-aged man with active or convalescent COVID-19. The sequencing input was peripheral blood. This chain uses TRBV10-1 with TRBJ2-3, with 9 bases that match TRBD1. The CDR3 DNA reads TGCGCCAGCAGTGATACAGGGGGCCGGGACGACACAGATACGCAGTATTTT. Protein sequence: CASSDTGGRDDTDTQYF.